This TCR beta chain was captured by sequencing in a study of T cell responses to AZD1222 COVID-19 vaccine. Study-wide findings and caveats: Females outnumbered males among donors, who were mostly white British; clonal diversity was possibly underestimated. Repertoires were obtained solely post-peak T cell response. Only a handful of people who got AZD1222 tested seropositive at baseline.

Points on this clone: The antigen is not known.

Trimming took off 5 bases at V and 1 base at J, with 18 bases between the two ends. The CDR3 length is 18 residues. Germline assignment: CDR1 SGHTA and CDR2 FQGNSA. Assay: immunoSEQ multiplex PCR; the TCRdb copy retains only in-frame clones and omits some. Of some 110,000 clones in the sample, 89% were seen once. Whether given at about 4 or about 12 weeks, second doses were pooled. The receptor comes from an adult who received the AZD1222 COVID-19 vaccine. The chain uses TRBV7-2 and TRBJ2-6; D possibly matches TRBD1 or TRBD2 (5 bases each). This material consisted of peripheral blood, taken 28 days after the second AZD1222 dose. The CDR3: CASSVTPGRISGANVLTF. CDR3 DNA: TGTGCCAGCAGCGTTACACCGGGACGGATATCTGGGGCCAACGTCCTGACTTTC.